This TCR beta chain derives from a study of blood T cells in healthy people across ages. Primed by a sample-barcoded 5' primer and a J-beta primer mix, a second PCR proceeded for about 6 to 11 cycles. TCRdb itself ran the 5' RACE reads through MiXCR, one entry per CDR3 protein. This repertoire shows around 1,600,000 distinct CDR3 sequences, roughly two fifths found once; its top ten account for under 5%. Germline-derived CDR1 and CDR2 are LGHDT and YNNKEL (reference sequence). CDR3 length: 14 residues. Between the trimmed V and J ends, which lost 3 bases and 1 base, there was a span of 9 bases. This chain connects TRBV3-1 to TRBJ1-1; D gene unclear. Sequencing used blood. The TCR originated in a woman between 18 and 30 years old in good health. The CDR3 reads CASSHAAGNTEAFF. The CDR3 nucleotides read TGTGCCAGCAGCCATGCCGCGGGGAACACTGAAGCTTTCTTT.